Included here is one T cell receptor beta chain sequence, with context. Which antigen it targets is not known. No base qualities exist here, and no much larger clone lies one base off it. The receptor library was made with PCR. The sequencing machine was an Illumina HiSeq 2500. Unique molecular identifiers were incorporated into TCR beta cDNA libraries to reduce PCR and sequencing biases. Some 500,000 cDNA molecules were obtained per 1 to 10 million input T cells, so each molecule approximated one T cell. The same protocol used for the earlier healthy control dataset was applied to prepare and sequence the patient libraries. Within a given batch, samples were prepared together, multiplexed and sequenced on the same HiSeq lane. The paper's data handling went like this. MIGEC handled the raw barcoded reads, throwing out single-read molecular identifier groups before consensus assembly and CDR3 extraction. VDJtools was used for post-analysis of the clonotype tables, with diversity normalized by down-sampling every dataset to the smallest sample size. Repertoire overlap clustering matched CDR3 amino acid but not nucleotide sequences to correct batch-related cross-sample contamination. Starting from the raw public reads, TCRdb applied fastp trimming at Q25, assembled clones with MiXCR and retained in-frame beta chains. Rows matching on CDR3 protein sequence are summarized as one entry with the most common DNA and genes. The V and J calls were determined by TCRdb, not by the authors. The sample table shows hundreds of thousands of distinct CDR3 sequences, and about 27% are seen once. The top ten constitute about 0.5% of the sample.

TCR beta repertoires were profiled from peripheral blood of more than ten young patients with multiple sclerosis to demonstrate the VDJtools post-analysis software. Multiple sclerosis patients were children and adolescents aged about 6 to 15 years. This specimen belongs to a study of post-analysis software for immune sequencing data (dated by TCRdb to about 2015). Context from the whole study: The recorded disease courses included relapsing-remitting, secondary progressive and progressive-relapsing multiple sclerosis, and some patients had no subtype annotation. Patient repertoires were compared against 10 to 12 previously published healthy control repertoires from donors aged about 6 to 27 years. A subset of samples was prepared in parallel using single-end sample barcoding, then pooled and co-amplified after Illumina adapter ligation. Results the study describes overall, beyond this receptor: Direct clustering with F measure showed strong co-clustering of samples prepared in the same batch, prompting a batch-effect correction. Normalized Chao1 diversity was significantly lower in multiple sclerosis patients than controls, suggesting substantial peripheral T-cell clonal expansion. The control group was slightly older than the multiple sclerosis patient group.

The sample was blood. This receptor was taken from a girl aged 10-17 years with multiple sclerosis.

The CDR3 reads CASSFTSRTSVYTDTQYF. At the DNA level, the sequence is TGTGCCAGCAGCTTTACGTCCCGTACTAGCGTTTACACAGATACGCAGTATTTT. This sequence uses TRBV11-2 and TRBJ2-3, with 7 junctional bases fitting TRBD2. CDR3 length: 18 amino acids, cysteine to phenylalanine. Here the CDR3 DNA is all that survives: 54 bases in frame from base 1. Taken from the germline V gene, the CDR1 and CDR2 loops are SGHAT and FQNNGV. After removal of 3 bases from V and 2 bases from J, the junction retains 14 bases not matched to a gene.